This T cell receptor beta chain is drawn from a study of blood T cell repertoires in COVID-19. Study information: Samples of COVID-19 (acute and convalescent) were obtained from the United States, Italy and Spain. PBMCs, B-cell-depleted T cells, or T cells provided the cDNA or gDNA that made up the material.

Concerning this clone: The DNA is left out, because the CDR3 cannot be placed on it with certainty; the CDR3 is given as TCRdb lists it.

Original processing methods: Reference gene primer amplification gave nucleated cell count estimates. Using immunoSEQ multiplex PCR, the repertoire was profiled, and TCRdb retains in-frame clones only, with some absent. V, J and clone size were drawn from that table, and D and trimming were deduced from the DNA. Among fewer than 150,000 clones listed, over 75% were seen once. The sequence was collected from a man aged 50 to 60 with acute or convalescent COVID-19. Sequenced input: peripheral blood.

The chain's CDR3 is CASSSSGGSAEAFF. The V call is TRBV28, the J call TRBJ1-1. The CDR3 extends over 14 residues, inclusive of both ends. CDR1 is MDHEN, CDR2 SYDVKM, per germline.